Each of the 19 T cell receptor beta chains below was sequenced from the same sample in a study of cytomegalovirus exposure and HLA in healthy donors. The PCR ran on 60 Vbeta and 13 Jbeta primers. Assay: immunoSEQ multiplex PCR; the TCRdb copy retains only in-frame clones and omits some. Of over 150,000 clones in the sample, approximately 78% were seen once. Sequences were obtained from PBMCs. The receptors were sampled from a girl aged 2 to 9 in good health and CMV-seropositive.

Comment on this clone: At one boundary the junction diverges from the germline segment, which might be a read error. The chain recombines TRBV7-7 with TRBJ2-7, with 8 bases fitting TRBD2. The V gene's germline CDR1 is SSHAT and CDR2 FNYEAQ (reference sequence). CDR3 length: 19 amino acids. The CDR3 loop is CASSLARVWREAVSYEQYF. The DNA for the CDR3 is TGTGCTAGCAGCTTAGCCAGAGTCTGGCGGGAGGCCGTATCCTACGAGCAGTACTTC.

The genes are TRBV5-6 and TRBJ2-2; D may be TRBD1 (5 bases). Trimming shortened V by 4 bases and J by 3 bases, and 13 bases separated the two germline ends. This CDR3 region has 15 residues. From germline, CDR1 is SGHDT and CDR2 YYEEEE. For the CDR3, the DNA is TGTGCCAGCAGCGTAGACAGAACCTACACCGGGGAGCTGTTTTTT. Its translation: CASSVDRTYTGELFF.

In its sample, this clone was seen once. V is TRBV5-4 and J is TRBJ2-3; no definite D call. Germline V gene data show CDR1 as SGHNT and CDR2 as YYREEE (reference sequence). Trimming shortened V by 0 bases and J by 0 bases, and 8 bases separated the two germline ends. The CDR3 length is 15 residues. CDR3 sequence: CASSLAVTSTDTQYF. The CDR3 DNA follows: TGTGCCAGCAGCTTGGCCGTCACTAGCACAGATACGCAGTATTTT.

The gene calls are TRBV6-6 and TRBJ2-7, with 9 bases matching TRBD2. The CDR3 runs to 15 residues. J gave up 4 bases and V 2 bases, and 6 bases lay outside the gene matches. Per the germline V gene, CDR1 is MNHNY and CDR2 is SVGAGI (reference sequence). The CDR3 loop reads CASSYGLAMVYEQYF. The CDR3 nucleotides are TGTGCCAGCAGTTACGGACTAGCGATGGTGTACGAGCAGTACTTC.

The genes are TRBV28 and TRBJ2-1; the match to TRBD2 covers 7 bases. Losses at the gene ends were 2 bases for V and 3 bases for J; bases not matched to a gene: 4. CDR1 is MDHEN, CDR2 SYDVKM, per germline. The CDR3 has 15 residues. The CDR3 DNA follows: TGTGCCAGCAGTTTAGTCGGGGAGGGCTACAATGAGCAGTTCTTC. This sequence encodes CASSLVGEGYNEQFF. The full variable domain, completed using reference TRBV28 and TRBJ2-1, is DVKVTQSSRYLVKRTGEKVFLECVQDMDHENMFWYRQDPGLGLRLIYFSYDVKMKEKGDIPEGYSVSREKKERFSLILESASTNQTSMYLCASSLVGEGYNEQFFGPGTRLTVL.

V is TRBV30 and J is TRBJ2-7, with D perhaps TRBD2 (5 bases). Looked up from germline, CDR1 is GTSNPN and CDR2 is SVGIG (reference sequence). V was clipped by 5 bases and J by 3 bases, with 11 bases between them. This CDR3 spans 12 amino acids. CDR3 bases: TGTGCCTGGGGGGAGCGGTTCTACGAGCAGTACTTC. Residues: CAWGERFYEQYF.

The rearrangement uses TRBV27 and TRBJ2-3; 9 nucleotides align to TRBD2. The CDR3 has 14 amino acids. With V trimmed by 5 bases and J by 7 bases, 7 bases remained unmatched. Germline loops: CDR1 MNHEY, CDR2 SMNVEV (reference sequence). The CDR3 protein is CASSNLAGRYTQYF. The CDR3 region has the DNA TGTGCCAGCAGTAATCTAGCGGGGCGGTATACGCAGTATTTT.

This chain joins TRBV7-2 and TRBJ1-4, with D tentatively TRBD1 (5 bases). Germline V gene sequence: CDR1 SGHTA, CDR2 FQGNSA. The CDR3 covers 14 residues. V gave up 4 bases and J gave up 7 bases, with 13 bases separating them. For the CDR3, the DNA is TGTGCCAGCAGCTCCAGAGCAGGGCGTGAAAAACTGTTTTTT. The encoded protein is CASSSRAGREKLFF.

The V and J genes are TRBV9 and TRBJ2-2, with TRBD2 matching 8 bases. Losses at the gene ends were 0 bases for V and 5 bases for J; bases not matched to a gene: 6. The length of the CDR3 is 16 residues. Germline V gene lookup returns CDR1 SGDLS and CDR2 YYNGEE. CDR3 region: CASSVGNSGMTGELFF. In DNA, the CDR3 is TGTGCCAGCAGCGTAGGAAATAGCGGGATGACCGGGGAGCTGTTTTTT.

The V gene is TRBV4-1, the J gene TRBJ1-2, with 7 bases lining up with TRBD1. Germline V lookup: CDR1 MGHRA, CDR2 YSYEKL. The trim removed 0 bases at V and 8 bases at J, leaving 9 bases unmatched. The CDR3 extends over 15 amino acids. The CDR3 nucleotides read TGCGCCAGCAGCCAAGATCGAGACAGGGTCTGGGGCTACACCTTC. Translating it yields CASSQDRDRVWGYTF.

The chain uses TRBV28 and TRBJ1-4; D call uncertain. The CDR3 is made up of 13 amino acids. Trimming removed 6 bases from V and 4 bases from J, with 9 bases in between. Germline CDR1 reads MDHEN; CDR2 reads SYDVKM. For the CDR3, the DNA is TGTGCCAGCAGAGGCGGTAGTAATGAAAAACTGTTTTTT. It is translated as CASRGGSNEKLFF.

The chain joins TRBV27 to TRBJ2-3; 14 bases fit TRBD2. V dropped 3 bases and J dropped 6; count of bases not matched to a gene: 11. Per germline, CDR1 MNHEY and CDR2 SMNVEV (reference sequence). The CDR3 runs to 18 residues. Here the CDR3 reads CASSFGLAGGAVLDTQYF. CDR3 DNA sequence: TGTGCCAGCAGTTTTGGACTAGCGGGAGGTGCAGTTCTCGATACGCAGTATTTT.

The rearrangement joins TRBV5-6 to TRBJ2-5, with 10 bases lining up with TRBD2. The J call is uncertain, as TRBJ2-7 better fits the DNA end. CDR3 length: 15 amino acids. Per the germline V gene, CDR1 is SGHDT and CDR2 is YYEEEE. The CDR3 protein is CASSLLAGVSYEQYF. CDR3 bases: TGTGCCAGCAGCTTGCTAGCGGGAGTATCGTACGAGCAGTACTTC.

The CDR3 coding sequence is TGTGCCAGCAGTTCGCGGCATCTCACCGGGGAGCTGTTTTTT. Translating it yields CASSSRHLTGELFF. This chain connects TRBV27 to TRBJ2-2; unclear D gene. Deletions cut 4 bases from V and 4 bases from J, with 10 bases between. The germline V gene has CDR1 MNHEY and CDR2 SMNVEV (reference sequence). CDR3 length equals 14 residues.

The chain recombines TRBV30 with TRBJ1-2, with TRBD1 identical over 10 bases. Germline assignment: CDR1 GTSNPN and CDR2 SVGIG (reference sequence). The CDR3 is 13 amino acids. In nucleotides, the CDR3 is TGTGCTTTGGACAGGGGGGTTGTCTATGGCTACACCTTC. Protein: CALDRGVVYGYTF. Complete variable domain (other parts from reference TRBV30 and TRBJ1-2): SQTIHQWPATLVQPVGSPLSLECTVEGTSNPNLYWYRQAAGRGLQLLFYSVGIGQISSEVPQNLSASRPQDRQFILSSKKLLLSDSGFYLCALDRGVVYGYTFGSGTRLTVV.

V gene TRBV5-6 combines with J gene TRBJ2-7; D may be TRBD1 (5 bases). Germline-derived CDR1 and CDR2 are SGHDT and YYEEEE. CDR3 length equals 14 residues. Trimming removed 0 bases from V and 3 bases from J, with 10 bases in between. The CDR3 region is CASSLAQGFYEQYF. DNA for the CDR3: TGTGCCAGCAGCTTGGCTCAGGGCTTCTACGAGCAGTACTTC. The full variable domain, with the rest looked up from reference TRBV5-6 and TRBJ2-7, is DAGVTQSPTHLIKTRGQQVTLRCSPKSGHDTVSWYQQALGQGPQFIFQYYEEEERQRGNFPDRFSGHQFPNYSSELNVNALLLGDSALYLCASSLAQGFYEQYFGPGTRLTVT.

The chain uses TRBV29-1 and TRBJ2-5; perhaps TRBD2 as D (6 bases). Germline V gives CDR1 SQVTM, CDR2 ANQGSEA. V lost 6 bases to trimming and J lost 4 bases, with 18 bases between them. The CDR3 is made up of 14 amino acids. This CDR3 reads CSVGLVADSETQYF. As DNA, the CDR3 is TGCAGCGTCGGCTTGGTAGCGGATTCAGAGACCCAGTACTTC.

The chain employs TRBV5-4 and TRBJ1-1, with a possible D match to TRBD1 (5 bases). The length of the CDR3 is 15 residues. The V gene's germline CDR1 is SGHNT and CDR2 YYREEE (reference sequence). Trimming left V 4 bases short and J 3 bases short, with 16 bases between. Here the CDR3 DNA reads TGTGCCAGCAGCCTCCCGGACAATCTAGACACTGAAGCTTTCTTT. Translation: CASSLPDNLDTEAFF. The variable domain in full, with the rest retrieved from reference TRBV5-4 and TRBJ1-1, is ETGVTQSPTHLIKTRGQQVTLRCSSQSGHNTVSWYQQALGQGPQFIFQYYREEENGRGNFPPRFSGLQFPNYSSELNVNALELDDSALYLCASSLPDNLDTEAFFGQGTRLTVV.

The gene calls are TRBV2 and TRBJ2-3; D gene ambiguous. The V end lost 2 bases, the J end lost 1 base, and 7 bases lay between the germline ends. Germline loops: CDR1 SNHLY, CDR2 FYNNEI. The CDR3 spans 14 residues. The CDR3 protein is CASSESLGTDTQYF. CDR3 sequence (DNA): TGTGCCAGCAGTGAAAGCCTAGGCACAGATACGCAGTATTTT.